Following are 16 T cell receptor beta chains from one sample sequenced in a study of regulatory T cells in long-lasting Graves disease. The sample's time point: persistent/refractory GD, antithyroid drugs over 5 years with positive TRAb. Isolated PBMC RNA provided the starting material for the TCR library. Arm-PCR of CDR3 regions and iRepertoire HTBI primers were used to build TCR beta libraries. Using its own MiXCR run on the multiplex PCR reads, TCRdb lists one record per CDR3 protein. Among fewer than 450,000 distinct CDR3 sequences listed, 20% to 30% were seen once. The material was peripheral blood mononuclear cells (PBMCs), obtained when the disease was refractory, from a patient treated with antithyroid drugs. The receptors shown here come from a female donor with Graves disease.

CDR3: CASSQEIGRVKTQYF. Here the CDR3 DNA reads TGTGCCAGCAGCCAAGAAATTGGAAGGGTAAAGACCCAGTACTTC. The J gene is TRBJ2-5, the V gene TRBV4-2; D is uncertain. The CDR3 loop spans 15 amino acids. With 0 bases removed from V and 6 bases from J, the gap between germline ends came to 14 bases. The germline CDR1 and CDR2 sequences are LGHNA and YNFKEQ.

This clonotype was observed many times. Here the CDR3 DNA reads TGTGCCAGTGTGGCAGGTAGAAATGAAAAACTGTTTTTT. Its protein product is CASVAGRNEKLFF. The V and J genes are TRBV2 and TRBJ1-4; D is unclear. The CDR3 is 13 residues long. Germline V gene sequence: CDR1 SNHLY, CDR2 FYNNEI. V lost 9 bases to trimming and J lost 5 bases, with 13 bases between them.

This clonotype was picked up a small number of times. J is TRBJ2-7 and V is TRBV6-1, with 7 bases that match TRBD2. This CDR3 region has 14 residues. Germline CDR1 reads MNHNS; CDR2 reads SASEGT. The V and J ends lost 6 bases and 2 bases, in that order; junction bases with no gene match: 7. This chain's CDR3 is CASRWGSGTYEQYF. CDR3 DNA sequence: TGTGCCAGCAGGTGGGGGAGCGGGACCTACGAGCAGTACTTC.

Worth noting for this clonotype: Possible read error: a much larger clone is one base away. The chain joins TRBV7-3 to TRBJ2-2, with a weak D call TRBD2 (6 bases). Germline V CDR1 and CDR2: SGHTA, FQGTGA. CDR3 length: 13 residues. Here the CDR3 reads CASGFGGTGELFF. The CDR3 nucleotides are TGTGCCAGCGGCTTCGGGGGAACCGGGGAGCTGTTTTTT.

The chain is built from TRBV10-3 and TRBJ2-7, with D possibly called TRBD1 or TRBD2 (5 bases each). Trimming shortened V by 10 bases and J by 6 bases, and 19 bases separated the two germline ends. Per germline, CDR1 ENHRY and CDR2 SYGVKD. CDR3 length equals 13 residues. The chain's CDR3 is CATGTPTTGEQYF. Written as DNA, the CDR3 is TGTGCCACGGGGACCCCCACTACGGGCGAGCAGTACTTC.

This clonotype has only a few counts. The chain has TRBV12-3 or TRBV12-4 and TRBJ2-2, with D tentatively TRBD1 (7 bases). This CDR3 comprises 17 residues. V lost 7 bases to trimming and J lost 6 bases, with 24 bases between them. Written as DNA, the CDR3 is TGTGCCAGCACCCCCGACTGGTGGCCCAGGGGGGCCGGGGAGCTGTTTTTT. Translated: CASTPDWWPRGAGELFF.

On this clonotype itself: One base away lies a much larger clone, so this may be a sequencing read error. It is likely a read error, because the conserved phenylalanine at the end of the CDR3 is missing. This CDR3 reads CASSYEGTGGEKLFS. The DNA for the CDR3 is TGTGCCAGCAGCTACGAAGGGACAGGGGGAGAAAAACTGTTTTCT. The chain employs TRBV5-5 and TRBJ1-4, with 11 bases fitting TRBD1. Germline CDR1 is SGHKS and CDR2 is YYEKEE (reference sequence). Unmatched junction bases numbered 6, after V lost 3 bases and J lost 8 bases. The CDR3 totals 15 residues.

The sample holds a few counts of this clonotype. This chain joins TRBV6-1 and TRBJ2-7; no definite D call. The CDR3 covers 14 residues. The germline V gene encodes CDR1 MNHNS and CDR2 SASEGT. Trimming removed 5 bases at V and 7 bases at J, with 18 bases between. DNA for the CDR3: TGTGCCAGCAGTACCGCGACTCGCATGGGGGAGCAGTACTTC. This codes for CASSTATRMGEQYF.

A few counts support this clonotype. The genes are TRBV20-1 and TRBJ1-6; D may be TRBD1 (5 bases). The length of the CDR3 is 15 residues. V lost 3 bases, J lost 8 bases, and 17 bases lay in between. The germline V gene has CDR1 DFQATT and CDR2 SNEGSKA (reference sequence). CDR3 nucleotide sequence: TGCAGTGCTAGGATACAGGCGGAGATTGATTCACCCCTCCACTTT. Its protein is CSARIQAEIDSPLHF.

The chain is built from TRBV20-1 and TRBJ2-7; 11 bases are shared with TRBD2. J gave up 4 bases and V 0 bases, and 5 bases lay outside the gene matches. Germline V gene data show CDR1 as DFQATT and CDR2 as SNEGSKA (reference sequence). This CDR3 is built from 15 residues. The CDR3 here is CSAREGLAVLYEQYF. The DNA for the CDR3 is TGCAGTGCTAGAGAGGGACTAGCGGTTTTGTACGAGCAGTACTTC.

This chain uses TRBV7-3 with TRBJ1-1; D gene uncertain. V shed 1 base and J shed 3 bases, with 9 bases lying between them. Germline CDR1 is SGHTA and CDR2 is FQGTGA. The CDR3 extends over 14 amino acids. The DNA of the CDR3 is TGTGCCAGCAGCTTAAACCTGGTCGACACTGAAGCTTTCTTT. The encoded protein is CASSLNLVDTEAFF.

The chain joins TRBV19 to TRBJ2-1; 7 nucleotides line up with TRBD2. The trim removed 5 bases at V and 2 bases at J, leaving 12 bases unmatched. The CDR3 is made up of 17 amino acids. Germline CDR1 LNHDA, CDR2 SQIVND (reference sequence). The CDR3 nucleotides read TGTGCCAGTAGTTACCCCAGCGGCGGGAGCACCTACAATGAGCAGTTCTTC. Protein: CASSYPSGGSTYNEQFF.

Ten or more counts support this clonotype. The CDR3 spells CASSLESAGKETQYF. The CDR3 region has the DNA TGTGCCAGCAGCTTGGAGTCTGCGGGAAAGGAGACCCAGTACTTC. V gene TRBV11-2 combines with J gene TRBJ2-5; perhaps TRBD2 as D (6 bases). Germline V gene data show CDR1 as SGHAT and CDR2 as FQNNGV. This CDR3 region has 15 residues. Trimming stripped 3 bases from V and 5 bases from J, with 16 bases between.

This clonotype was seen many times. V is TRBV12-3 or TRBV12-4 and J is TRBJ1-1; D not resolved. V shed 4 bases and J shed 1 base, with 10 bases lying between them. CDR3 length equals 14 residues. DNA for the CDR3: TGTGCCAGCAGTTGGGCACCAGGGAACACTGAAGCTTTCTTT. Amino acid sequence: CASSWAPGNTEAFF.

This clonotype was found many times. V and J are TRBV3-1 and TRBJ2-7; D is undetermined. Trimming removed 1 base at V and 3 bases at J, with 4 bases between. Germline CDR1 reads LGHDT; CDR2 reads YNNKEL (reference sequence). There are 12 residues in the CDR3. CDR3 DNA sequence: TGTGCCAGCAGCCAAGCAAACTACGAGCAGTACTTC. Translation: CASSQANYEQYF.

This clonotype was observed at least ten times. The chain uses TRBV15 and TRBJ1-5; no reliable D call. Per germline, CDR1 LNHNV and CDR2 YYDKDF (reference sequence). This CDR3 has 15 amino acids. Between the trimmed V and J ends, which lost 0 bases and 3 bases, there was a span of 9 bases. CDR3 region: CATSRDGYVNQPQHF. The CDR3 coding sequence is TGTGCCACCAGCAGAGATGGGTACGTCAATCAGCCCCAGCATTTT.